What follows are 19 T cell receptor beta chains derived from one specimen sequenced in a study of response to subunit inactivated influenza vaccine. A single record per CDR3 protein comes from TCRdb applying MiXCR to the RT-PCR reads. The sample includes fewer than 250,000 distinct CDR3 sequences, approximately 14% of them seen just once. This specimen consisted of CD8+ T cells sorted from PBMCs, obtained roughly 5 days after vaccination. The receptors come from a man between 50 and 59 years old who received an inactivated influenza vaccine.

This clonotype was picked up many times. The chain is built from TRBV7-9 and TRBJ2-7; maybe TRBD2 (6 bases). CDR1 and CDR2 from the germline V gene are SEHNR and FQNEAQ (reference sequence). The V end was cut by 1 base, the J end by 0 bases, with 13 bases between. The CDR3 is 16 amino acids. The CDR3 DNA reads as TGTGCCAGCAGCTTAGACGGGATCGGGGGCTCCTACGAGCAGTACTTC. Encoded protein: CASSLDGIGGSYEQYF. Full variable domain (outside the CDR3, taken from reference TRBV7-9 and TRBJ2-7): DTGVSQNPRHKITKRGQNVTFRCDPISEHNRLYWYRQTLGQGPEFLTYFQNEAQLEKSRLLSDRFSAERPKGSFSTLEIQRTEQGDSAMYLCASSLDGIGGSYEQYFGPGTRLTVT.

This clonotype was observed a handful of times. The chain has TRBV6-2 or TRBV6-3 and TRBJ1-2; D is unresolved. The germline V and J ends were trimmed by 6 bases and 2 bases, with 13 bases remaining between them. This CDR3 is built from 14 residues. CDR1 MNHEY and CDR2 SVGEGT come from the germline V gene. The CDR3 nucleotides read TGTGCCAGCAGCCGCCCGGACTCAAACTATGGCTACACCTTC. Its protein product is CASSRPDSNYGYTF.

Only a few counts were recorded for this clonotype. This chain uses TRBV30 with TRBJ2-1; 10 bases map to TRBD2. The length of the CDR3 is 17 residues. The V gene's germline CDR1 is GTSNPN and CDR2 SVGIG (reference sequence). The ends lost 8 bases at V and 0 bases at J; junction bases unmatched: 13. This CDR3 reads CARTLAGETTSYNEQFF. The DNA for the CDR3 is TGTGCCCGGACGCTAGCGGGGGAAACAACCTCCTACAATGAGCAGTTCTTC. Looking up the rest from reference TRBV30 and TRBJ2-1 gives the full variable domain: SQTIHQWPATLVQPVGSPLSLECTVEGTSNPNLYWYRQAAGRGLQLLFYSVGIGQISSEVPQNLSASRPQDRQFILSSKKLLLSDSGFYLCARTLAGETTSYNEQFFGPGTRLTVL.

The CDR3 bases are TGTGCCAGCAGGAATCCGGGACAGGCTCCAAACACTGAAGCTTTCTTT. Protein: CASRNPGQAPNTEAFF. The chain combines TRBV2 with TRBJ1-1, with 8 bases fitting TRBD1. Germline CDR1 and CDR2: SNHLY and FYNNEI. Unmatched junction bases numbered 11, after V lost 6 bases and J lost 2 bases. This CDR3 is 16 amino acids long. Full variable domain (missing parts from reference TRBV2 and TRBJ1-1): EPEVTQTPSHQVTQMGQEVILRCVPISNHLYFYWYRQILGQKVEFLVSFYNNEISEKSEIFDDQFSVERPDGSNFTLKIRSTKLEDSAMYFCASRNPGQAPNTEAFFGQGTRLTVV.

This clonotype was counted at least ten times. The chain recombines TRBV5-6 with TRBJ2-7, with TRBD1 matching 8 bases. The V gene's germline CDR1 is SGHDT and CDR2 YYEEEE. Trimming at V came to 1 base and at J to 3 bases, leaving 12 bases not matched to a gene. This CDR3 is 17 amino acids long. The CDR3 is CASSLPVGQGNLYEQYF. The CDR3 DNA follows: TGTGCCAGCAGCTTGCCGGTTGGACAGGGTAATCTCTACGAGCAGTACTTC.

This clonotype was detected ten times or more. J is TRBJ2-3 and V is TRBV10-3, with 9 bases lining up with TRBD1. The CDR3 loop spans 12 amino acids. J lost 4 bases, V lost 10 bases, and 3 bases had no gene match. Germline lookup yields CDR1 ENHRY and CDR2 SYGVKD. CDR3 sequence: CATRQGADTQYF. The CDR3 DNA reads TGTGCCACACGACAGGGGGCAGATACGCAGTATTTT.

This chain connects TRBV12-3 or TRBV12-4 to TRBJ2-1; D not resolved. This CDR3 comprises 14 residues. Trimming removed 1 base from V and 16 bases from J, with 20 bases in between. The CDR3 DNA is TGTGCCAGCAGTTTAGGTGCAGGTATAGTTGGCGGATTCTTC. Protein: CASSLGAGIVGGFF.

This clonotype has just a few counts. The chain couples TRBV30 to TRBJ2-2; maybe TRBD1 (6 bases). Trimming left V 8 bases short and J 7 bases short, with 8 bases between. The CDR3 runs to 10 residues. Germline V CDR1 and CDR2: GTSNPN, SVGIG (reference sequence). CDR3: CAGRGGELFF. DNA for the CDR3: TGTGCCGGCAGGGGCGGGGAGCTGTTTTTT.

The gene calls are TRBV28 and TRBJ2-7; D is ambiguous. V lost 6 bases and J lost 1, with 13 bases in between. CDR1 is MDHEN, CDR2 SYDVKM, per germline. The CDR3 totals 14 residues. CDR3 in amino acids: CASSPPALSYEQYF. The CDR3 DNA is TGTGCCAGCAGCCCCCCAGCCCTATCCTACGAGCAGTACTTC.

This clonotype is medium-sized. CDR3 protein: CASSVGGTQQNEQFF. The CDR3 bases are TGTGCCAGCAGCGTTGGGGGGACTCAACAAAATGAGCAGTTCTTC. V gene TRBV9 combines with J gene TRBJ2-1, with a tentative D call TRBD2 (6 bases). Germline V gene data show CDR1 as SGDLS and CDR2 as YYNGEE. The CDR3 contains 15 residues. The V end was cut by 2 bases, the J end by 7 bases, with 16 bases between.

V and J are TRBV28 and TRBJ2-1, with TRBD2 matching over 12 bases. This CDR3 is built from 16 residues. The germline CDR1 and CDR2 sequences are MDHEN and SYDVKM. The J segment lost 1 base and the V segment lost 6 bases, leaving 4 bases of the junction unmatched. The CDR3 protein is CASSLAGGPSYNEQFF. The CDR3 DNA follows: TGTGCCAGCAGCCTAGCGGGAGGGCCATCCTACAATGAGCAGTTCTTC.

This chain uses TRBV6-5 with TRBJ2-2, with a tentative D call TRBD1 (6 bases). Per the germline V gene, CDR1 is MNHEY and CDR2 is SVGAGI. The V and J ends lost 3 bases and 6 bases respectively, with 8 bases between them. The CDR3 extends over 13 amino acids. Written as DNA, the CDR3 is TGTGCCAGCAGTTATAGGGGGTCCGGGGAGCTGTTTTTT. Residues: CASSYRGSGELFF.

This clonotype was found a few times. The chain couples TRBV4-3 to TRBJ2-1; D assignment may be TRBD1 or TRBD2 (5 bases each). Germline V gene sequence: CDR1 LGHNA, CDR2 YSLEER. The V and J ends lost 4 bases and 9 bases respectively, with 22 bases between them. The CDR3 is 16 amino acids. CDR3 region: CASSPWDQGGFGEQFF. The CDR3 DNA is TGCGCCAGCAGCCCTTGGGACCAGGGCGGGTTTGGTGAGCAGTTCTTC.

A few counts support this clonotype. The junction and the germline gene differ at one end; a read error may be behind it. This chain uses TRBV20-1 with TRBJ1-2, with a weak D call TRBD1 (6 bases). This CDR3 spans 16 amino acids. Germline V gene data show CDR1 as DFQATT and CDR2 as SNEGSKA (reference sequence). DNA for the CDR3: TGCTGTGCTAGCGCTCCGGGACATGAGGGGTACTATGGCTACACCTTC. As protein: CCASAPGHEGYYGYTF.

This clonotype occurred a few times. The rearrangement uses TRBV29-1 and TRBJ1-1; possibly TRBD1 for D (6 bases). Trimming stripped 3 bases from V and 3 bases from J, with 14 bases between. The CDR3 is made up of 14 amino acids. Germline CDR1 reads SQVTM; CDR2 reads ANQGSEA. The CDR3 nucleotides are TGCAGCGTTGAGGGGGCAAGCGGAGACACTGAAGCTTTCTTT. Protein product: CSVEGASGDTEAFF.

The chain is built from TRBV13 and TRBJ1-2; 10 nucleotides match TRBD1. The CDR3 covers 16 residues. Germline-derived CDR1 and CDR2 are PRHDT and FYEKMQ (reference sequence). V lost 4 bases to trimming and J lost 2 bases; unmatched junction nucleotides: 7. Here the CDR3 reads CASSWRDRGENYGYTF. The DNA for the CDR3 is TGTGCCAGCAGCTGGAGGGACAGGGGAGAAAACTATGGCTACACCTTC.

This clonotype came up many times. The rearrangement uses TRBV5-1 and TRBJ2-5; TRBD2 matches at 10 bases. This CDR3 contains 17 residues. V shed 1 base and J 0 bases; nucleotides not matched to a gene: 6. Germline V gives CDR1 SGHRS, CDR2 YFSETQ. The CDR3: CASSLTSGREYQETQYF. For the CDR3, the DNA is TGCGCCAGCAGCTTGACCAGCGGGAGGGAGTACCAAGAGACCCAGTACTTC. Full variable domain (missing parts from reference TRBV5-1 and TRBJ2-5): KAGVTQTPRYLIKTRGQQVTLSCSPISGHRSVSWYQQTPGQGLQFLFEYFSETQRNKGNFPGRFSGRQFSNSRSEMNVSTLELGDSALYLCASSLTSGREYQETQYFGPGTRLLVL.

CDR3 protein: CASSELDTEAFF. CDR3 bases: TGTGCCAGCAGCGAACTAGACACTGAAGCTTTCTTT. The chain recombines TRBV7-9 with TRBJ1-1; D is undetermined. The V end lost 5 bases, the J end lost 3 bases, and 7 bases lay between the germline ends. Germline-derived CDR1 and CDR2 are SEHNR and FQNEAQ (reference sequence). This CDR3 has 12 residues.

The chain links TRBV13 to TRBJ2-2; weak D call: TRBD1 (6 bases). The V gene's germline CDR1 is PRHDT and CDR2 FYEKMQ (reference sequence). This CDR3 is 18 amino acids long. Trimming stripped 3 bases from V and 5 bases from J, with 22 bases between. As DNA, the CDR3 is TGTGCCAGCAGCTTCTCCCTCGAACGTGCAGGGGAGACCGGGGAGCTGTTTTTT. It is translated as CASSFSLERAGETGELFF.